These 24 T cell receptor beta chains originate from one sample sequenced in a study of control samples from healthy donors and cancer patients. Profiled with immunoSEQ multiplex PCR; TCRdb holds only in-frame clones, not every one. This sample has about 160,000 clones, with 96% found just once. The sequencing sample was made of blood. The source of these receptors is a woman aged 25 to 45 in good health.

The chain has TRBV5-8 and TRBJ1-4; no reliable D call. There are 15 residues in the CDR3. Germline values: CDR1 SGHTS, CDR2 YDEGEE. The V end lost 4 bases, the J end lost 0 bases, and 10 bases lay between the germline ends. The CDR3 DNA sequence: TGTGCCAGCAGCCCTCGGCTTGCAACTAATGAAAAACTGTTTTTT. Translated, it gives CASSPRLATNEKLFF.

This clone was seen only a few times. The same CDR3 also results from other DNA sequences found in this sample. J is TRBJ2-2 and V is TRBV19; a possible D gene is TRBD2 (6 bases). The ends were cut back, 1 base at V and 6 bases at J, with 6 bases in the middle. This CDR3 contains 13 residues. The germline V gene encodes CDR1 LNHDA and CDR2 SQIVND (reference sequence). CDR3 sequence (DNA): TGTGCCAGTAGTATAGGGGGGGCCGGGGAGCTGTTTTTT. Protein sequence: CASSIGGAGELFF.

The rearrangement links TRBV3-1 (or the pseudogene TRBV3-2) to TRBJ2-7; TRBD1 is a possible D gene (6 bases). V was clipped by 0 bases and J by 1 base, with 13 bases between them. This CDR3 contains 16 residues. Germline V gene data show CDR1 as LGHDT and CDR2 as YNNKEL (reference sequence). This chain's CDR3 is CASSQDLGQQSYEQYF. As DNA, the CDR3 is TGTGCCAGCAGCCAAGATCTAGGACAGCAATCCTACGAGCAGTACTTC.

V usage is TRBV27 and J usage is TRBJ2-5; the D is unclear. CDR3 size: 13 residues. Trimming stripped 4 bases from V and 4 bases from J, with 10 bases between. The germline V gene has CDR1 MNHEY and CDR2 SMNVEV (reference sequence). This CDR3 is CASSWDPRETQYF. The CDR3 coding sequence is TGTGCCAGCAGTTGGGATCCCCGAGAGACCCAGTACTTC.

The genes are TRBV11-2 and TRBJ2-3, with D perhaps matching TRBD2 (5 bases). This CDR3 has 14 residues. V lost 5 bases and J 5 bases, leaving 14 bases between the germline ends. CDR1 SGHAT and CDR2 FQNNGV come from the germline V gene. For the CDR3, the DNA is TGTGCCAGCAGCGGGCGACTACTGCAAGATACGCAGTATTTT. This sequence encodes CASSGRLLQDTQYF.

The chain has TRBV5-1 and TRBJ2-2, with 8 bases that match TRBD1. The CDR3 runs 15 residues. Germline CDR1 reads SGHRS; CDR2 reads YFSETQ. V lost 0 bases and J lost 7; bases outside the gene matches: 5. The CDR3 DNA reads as TGCGCCAGCAGCTTGGCCTCAGGGGGCAACGGGGAGCTGTTTTTT. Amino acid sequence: CASSLASGGNGELFF.

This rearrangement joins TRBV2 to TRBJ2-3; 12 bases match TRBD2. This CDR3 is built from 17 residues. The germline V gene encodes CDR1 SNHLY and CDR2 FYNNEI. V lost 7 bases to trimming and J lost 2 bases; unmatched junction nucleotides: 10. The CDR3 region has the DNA TGTGCCAGCACGACTAGCGGGAGAGGATGGGACACAGATACGCAGTATTTT. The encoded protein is CASTTSGRGWDTDTQYF.

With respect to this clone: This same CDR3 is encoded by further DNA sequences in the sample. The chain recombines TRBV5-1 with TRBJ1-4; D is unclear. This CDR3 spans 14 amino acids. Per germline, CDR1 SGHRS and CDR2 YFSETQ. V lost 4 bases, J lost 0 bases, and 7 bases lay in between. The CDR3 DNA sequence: TGCGCCAGCAGCCTACTAACAACTAATGAAAAACTGTTTTTT. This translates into CASSLLTTNEKLFF.

This chain's CDR3 is CASSLTSTGELFF. The CDR3 DNA reads as TGTGCCAGCAGCTTAACGAGCACCGGGGAGCTGTTTTTT. The chain recombines TRBV7-9 with TRBJ2-2; D is uncertain. Germline V gene sequence: CDR1 SEHNR, CDR2 FQNEAQ (reference sequence). This CDR3 is built from 13 residues. Trimming stripped 2 bases from V and 4 bases from J, with 5 bases between.

CDR3 nucleotides: TGTGCCAGCAGGAAACAGGGGACTCAGCCCCAGCATTTT. Protein sequence: CASRKQGTQPQHF. This chain joins TRBV28 and TRBJ1-5; 7 bases fit TRBD1. V dropped 6 bases and J dropped 6; count of bases not matched to a gene: 5. Germline values: CDR1 MDHEN, CDR2 SYDVKM. CDR3 length: 13 amino acids.

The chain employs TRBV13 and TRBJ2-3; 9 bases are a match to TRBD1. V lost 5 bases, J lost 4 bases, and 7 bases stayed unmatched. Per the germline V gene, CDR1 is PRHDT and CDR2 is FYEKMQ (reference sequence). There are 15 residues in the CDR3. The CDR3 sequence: CASSRGQGLPDTQYF. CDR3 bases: TGTGCCAGCAGCAGGGGACAGGGTCTGCCAGATACGCAGTATTTT.

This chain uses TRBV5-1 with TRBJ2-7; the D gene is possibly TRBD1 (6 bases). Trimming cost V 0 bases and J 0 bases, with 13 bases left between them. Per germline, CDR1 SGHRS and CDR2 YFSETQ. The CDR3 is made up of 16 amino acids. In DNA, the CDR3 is TGCGCCAGCAGCTTGGTTACAGGGTCGGTCTCCTACGAGCAGTACTTC. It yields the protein CASSLVTGSVSYEQYF.

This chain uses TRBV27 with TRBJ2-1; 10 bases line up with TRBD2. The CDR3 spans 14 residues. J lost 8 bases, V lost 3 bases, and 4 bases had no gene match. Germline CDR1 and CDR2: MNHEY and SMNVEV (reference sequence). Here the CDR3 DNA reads TGTGCCAGCAGTTTGGAAGCGGGGGGGGATGAGCAGTTCTTC. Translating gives CASSLEAGGDEQFF.

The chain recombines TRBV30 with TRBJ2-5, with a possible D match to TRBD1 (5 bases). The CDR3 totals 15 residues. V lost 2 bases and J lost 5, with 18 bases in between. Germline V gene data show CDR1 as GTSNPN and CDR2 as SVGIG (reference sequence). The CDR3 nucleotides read TGTGCCTGGAGTTCACCCAGGGATATCGGGGAGACCCAGTACTTC. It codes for CAWSSPRDIGETQYF.

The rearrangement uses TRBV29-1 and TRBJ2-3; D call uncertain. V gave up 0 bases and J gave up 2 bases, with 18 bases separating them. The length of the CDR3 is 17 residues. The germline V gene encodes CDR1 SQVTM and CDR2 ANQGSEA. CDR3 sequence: CSVEDLPDIYYTDTQYF. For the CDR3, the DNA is TGCAGCGTTGAAGATCTCCCCGACATCTACTACACAGATACGCAGTATTTT.

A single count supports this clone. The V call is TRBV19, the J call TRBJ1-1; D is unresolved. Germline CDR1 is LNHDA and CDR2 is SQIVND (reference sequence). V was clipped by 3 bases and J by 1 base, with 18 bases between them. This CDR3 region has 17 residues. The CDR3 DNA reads TGTGCCAGTAGTATTTTTGGCTCGCTAGTTTCGAACACTGAAGCTTTCTTT. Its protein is CASSIFGSLVSNTEAFF.

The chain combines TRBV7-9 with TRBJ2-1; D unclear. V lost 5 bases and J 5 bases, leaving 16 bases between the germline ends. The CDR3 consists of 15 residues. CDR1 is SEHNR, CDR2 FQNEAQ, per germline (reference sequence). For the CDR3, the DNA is TGTGCCAGCAGCGGCCGGTTTGAAGGGAACAATGAGCAGTTCTTC. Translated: CASSGRFEGNNEQFF.

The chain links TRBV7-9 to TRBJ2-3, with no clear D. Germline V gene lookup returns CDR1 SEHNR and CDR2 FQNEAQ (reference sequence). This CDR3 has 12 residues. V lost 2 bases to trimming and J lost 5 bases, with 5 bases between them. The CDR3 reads CASSLRRDTQYF. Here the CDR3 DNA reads TGTGCCAGCAGCTTACGGCGAGATACGCAGTATTTT.

The CDR3, as DNA: TGTGCCAGCAGTTCTTCTGGGCAGCCCCAGCATTTT. This translates into CASSSSGQPQHF. The chain uses TRBV12-3 or TRBV12-4 and TRBJ1-5; no clear D gene. The V and J ends lost 4 bases and 7 bases respectively, with 8 bases between them. The CDR3 spans 12 residues.

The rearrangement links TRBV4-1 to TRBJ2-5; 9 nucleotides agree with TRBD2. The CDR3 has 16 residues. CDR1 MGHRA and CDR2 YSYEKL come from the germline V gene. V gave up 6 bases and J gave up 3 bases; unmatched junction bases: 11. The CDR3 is CASSLRVAGDKETQYF. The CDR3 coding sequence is TGCGCCAGCAGTCTCCGGGTAGCGGGGGACAAAGAGACCCAGTACTTC.

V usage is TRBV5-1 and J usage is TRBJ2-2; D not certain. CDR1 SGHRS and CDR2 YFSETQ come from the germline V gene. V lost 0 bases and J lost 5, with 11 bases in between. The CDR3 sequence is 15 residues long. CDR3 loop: CASSLVPTGTGELFF. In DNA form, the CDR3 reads TGCGCCAGCAGCTTGGTCCCAACTGGGACCGGGGAGCTGTTTTTT.

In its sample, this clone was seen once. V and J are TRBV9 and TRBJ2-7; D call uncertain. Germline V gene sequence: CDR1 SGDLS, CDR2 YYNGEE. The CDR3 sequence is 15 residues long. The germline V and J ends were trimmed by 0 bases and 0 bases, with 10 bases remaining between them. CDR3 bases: TGTGCCAGCAGCGTAGATATAGCCGCCTCCTACGAGCAGTACTTC. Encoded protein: CASSVDIAASYEQYF.

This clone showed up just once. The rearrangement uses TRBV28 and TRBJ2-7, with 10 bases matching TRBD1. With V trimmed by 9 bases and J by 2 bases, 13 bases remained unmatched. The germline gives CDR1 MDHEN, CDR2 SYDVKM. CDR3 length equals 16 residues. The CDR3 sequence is CASLGGRGQGTYEQYF. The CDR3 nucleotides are TGTGCCAGTCTGGGTGGTCGGGGACAGGGGACCTACGAGCAGTACTTC.

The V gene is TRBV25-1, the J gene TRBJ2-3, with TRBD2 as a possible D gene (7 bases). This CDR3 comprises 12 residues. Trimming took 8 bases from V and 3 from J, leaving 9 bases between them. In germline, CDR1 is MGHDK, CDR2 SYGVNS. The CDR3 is CASGGATDTQYF. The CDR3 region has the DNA TGTGCCAGCGGGGGGGCTACAGATACGCAGTATTTT. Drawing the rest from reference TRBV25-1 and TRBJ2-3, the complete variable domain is EADIYQTPRYLVIGTGKKITLECSQTMGHDKMYWYQQDPGMELHLIHYSYGVNSTEKGDLSSESTVSRIRTEHFPLTLESARPSHTSQYLCASGGATDTQYFGPGTRLTVL.